This T cell receptor (beta chain) is drawn from a study of T cell repertoires in cytomegalovirus infection. Study overall: The public TCR beta signatures pointed to both CMV infection and matching HLA type.

The CDR3 spans 14 residues. Trimming removed 2 bases from V and 4 bases from J, with 10 bases in between. The germline CDR1 and CDR2 sequences are SGHNT and YYREEE (reference sequence). This clonotype was observed a few times. Its antigen is undetermined. Via MiXCR, TCRdb re-called the reads, giving one row per CDR3 protein. The sample has approximately 300,000 distinct CDR3 sequences; roughly 29% are singletons. Study observations and caveats: HLA-C-restricted CMV clonotypes gave the most frequent clonotype in two of eight donors. Accumulated public TCR beta family frequency recognized individuals carrying CMV together with the relevant HLA.

This sequence originates from a human donor in good health (CMV status not recorded). Some clones in this sample may be carry-over from other donors' samples. Material: cultured PBMCs, obtained from culture after CMV antigen stimulation. The chain employs TRBV5-4 and TRBJ1-5, with a weak D call TRBD1 (5 bases). The CDR3 DNA reads as TGTGCCAGCAGCTTCGCGGGGGAAAATCAGCCCCAGCATTTT. Protein sequence: CASSFAGENQPQHF.